These T cell receptor beta chains were read from a single sample in a study of shared clonotypes between healthy human individuals. The table came from immunoSEQ multiplex PCR; TCRdb's copy has only in-frame clones and leaves some out. The data contain about 2 million clones, over 85% of them seen just once; the ten biggest clones take up approximately 1.2%. The sequencing input was naive CD8+ T cells sorted from blood. These receptors came from a man aged 18 to 29 in good health. Both conserved end residues are part of each CDR3. The D gene is left open where the match is weak. Expanded clones are given a class, and other clones once, few, many or no size at all.

>TRBJ2-1|TRBV9|.|.|13
CASSVNSYNEQFF
TGTGCCAGCAGCGTCAATAGCTACAATGAGCAGTTCTTC
>TRBJ2-2|TRBV11-2|TRBD1|.|16
CASSGPGQGYTGELFF
TGTGCCAGCAGCGGGCCGGGACAGGGTTACACCGGGGAGCTGTTTTTT
>TRBJ1-6|TRBV27|.|.|16
CASSFWLSSYNSPLHF
TGTGCCAGCAGTTTTTGGCTGAGCTCCTATAATTCACCCCTCCACTTT
>TRBJ2-3|TRBV5-1|.|.|15
CASSLLRADTDTQYF
TGCGCCAGCAGCTTGTTGCGGGCTGACACAGATACGCAGTATTTT
>TRBJ2-1|TRBV5-1|.|.|14
CASTGDHSYNEQFF
TGCGCCAGCACTGGGGACCACTCCTACAATGAGCAGTTCTTC
>TRBJ2-7|TRBV9|.|.|15
CASSVGQGRSYEQYF
TGTGCCAGCAGCGTGGGGCAGGGGAGATCCTACGAGCAGTACTTC
>TRBJ2-7|TRBV27|TRBD1|.|12
CASSLDRGEQYF
TGTGCCAGCAGTCTTGACAGGGGCGAGCAGTACTTC
>TRBJ2-1|TRBV10-3|.|.|13
CAIRGGIGNEQFF
TGTGCCATTAGGGGGGGCATAGGCAATGAGCAGTTCTTC
>TRBJ2-1|TRBV7-6|TRBD2|once|19
CASSLATSGQTLSYNEQFF
TGTGCCAGCAGCCTCGCGACTAGCGGGCAAACGCTATCCTACAATGAGCAGTTCTTC
>TRBJ2-3|TRBV30|.|.|13
CAWSVEKTDTQYF
TGTGCCTGGAGTGTAGAGAAAACAGATACGCAGTATTTT
>TRBJ2-7|TRBV7-9|.|.|13
CATQAGGKHEQYF
TGTGCCACTCAAGCAGGGGGGAAGCACGAGCAGTACTTC
>TRBJ2-7|TRBV4-1|.|.|15
CASSQTQGTTYEQYF
TGCGCCAGCAGCCAGACGCAGGGGACGACCTACGAGCAGTACTTC
>TRBJ2-5|TRBV18|.|.|14
CASSPGTGVETQYF
TGTGCCAGCTCTCCCGGGACTGGAGTTGAGACCCAGTACTTC
>TRBJ2-7|TRBV6-5|.|once|13
CASSTTRSYEQYF
TGTGCCAGCAGCACGACTAGGTCCTACGAGCAGTACTTC